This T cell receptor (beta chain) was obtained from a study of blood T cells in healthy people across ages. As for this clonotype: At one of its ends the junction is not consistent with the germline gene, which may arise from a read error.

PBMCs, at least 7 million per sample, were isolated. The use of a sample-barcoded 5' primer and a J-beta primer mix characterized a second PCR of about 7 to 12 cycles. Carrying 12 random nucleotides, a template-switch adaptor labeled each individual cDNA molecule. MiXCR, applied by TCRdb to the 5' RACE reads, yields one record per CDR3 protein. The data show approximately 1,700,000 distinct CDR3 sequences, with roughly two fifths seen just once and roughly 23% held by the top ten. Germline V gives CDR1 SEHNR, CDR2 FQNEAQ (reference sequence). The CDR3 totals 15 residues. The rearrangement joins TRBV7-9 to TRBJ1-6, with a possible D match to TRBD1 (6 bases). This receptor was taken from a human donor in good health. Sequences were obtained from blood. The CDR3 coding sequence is TGTGCTAGCAGTGCGGGACACTCGACGGGTTCACCCCTCCACTTT. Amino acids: CASSAGHSTGSPLHF. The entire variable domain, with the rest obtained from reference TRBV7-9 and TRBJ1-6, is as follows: DTGVSQNPRHKITKRGQNVTFRCDPISEHNRLYWYRQTLGQGPEFLTYFQNEAQLEKSRLLSDRFSAERPKGSFSTLEIQRTEQGDSAMYLCASSAGHSTGSPLHFGNGTRLTVT.